Sequencing of this TCR beta chain was carried out in a study of beta chain features in type 1 diabetes. Germline V lookup: CDR1 DFQATT, CDR2 SNEGSKA (reference sequence). The ends were cut back, 5 bases at V and 6 bases at J, with 11 bases in the middle. The CDR3 contains 11 residues. Sequenced material consisted of expressed TCRB transcripts (all of the isolated RNA was reverse transcribed). Each sample of naive, central memory or regulatory T cells had, on average, approximately 3.5 million reads. Method: immunoSEQ multiplex PCR; TCRdb's copy keeps in-frame clones and lacks some. Among 360,000 or so clones, about 20% were seen once, and the ten largest hold under 0.055%.

Sample: naive CD4+ T cells from blood. The chain carries TRBV20-1 and TRBJ2-7, with D possibly TRBD2 on 7 matching bases. This clonotype originated in a woman under 30 in good health. CDR3 DNA: TGCAGTGCTGCCGGGGGGCCCGAGCAGTACTTC. Translated, it gives CSAAGGPEQYF.